Shown below are 2 T cell receptor beta chains from a single sample sequenced in a study of beta chain features in type 1 diabetes. Regarding the study as a whole: TCRB CDR3s from Type 1 diabetes patients were moderately but significantly shorter in all four CD4+ subsets.

Antigens for these TCRs are unknown. As every portion of the isolated RNA was reverse transcribed, the sequencing read expressed TCRB transcripts. Generated by immunoSEQ multiplex PCR, the TCRdb table keeps only in-frame clones and is missing some. The sample includes about 660,000 clones, over 13% seen only once; the top ten take around 0.04%. Sequenced sample: naive CD4+ T cells from blood. All receptors derive from a man aged 18 to 29 with type 1 diabetes.

The chain couples TRBV30 to TRBJ1-6; D ambiguous. V lost 5 bases and J lost 7, with 15 bases in between. This CDR3 is 14 amino acids long. The germline gives CDR1 GTSNPN, CDR2 SVGIG (reference sequence). CDR3 protein: CAWDRSSGNSPLHF. The CDR3 region has the DNA TGTGCCTGGGACCGCTCCTCGGGGAATTCACCCCTCCACTTT. Looking up the rest from reference TRBV30 and TRBJ1-6 gives the full variable domain: SQTIHQWPATLVQPVGSPLSLECTVEGTSNPNLYWYRQAAGRGLQLLFYSVGIGQISSEVPQNLSASRPQDRQFILSSKKLLLSDSGFYLCAWDRSSGNSPLHFGNGTRLTVT.

The rearrangement links TRBV27 to TRBJ2-1, with TRBD2 matching 12 bases. Germline V gene lookup returns CDR1 MNHEY and CDR2 SMNVEV (reference sequence). Trimming at V came to 6 bases and at J to 6 bases, leaving 6 bases not matched to a gene. This CDR3 is 15 amino acids long. In DNA, the CDR3 is TGTGCCAGCAGACGTTCGACTAGCGGGGGCAATGAGCAGTTCTTC. Translated, it gives CASRRSTSGGNEQFF.